What follows are 30 T cell receptor beta chains derived from one specimen sequenced in a study of identical twins. TCRdb analysed the 5' RACE reads with MiXCR anew, one entry per CDR3 protein. The repertoire holds roughly 260,000 distinct CDR3 sequences, with about 14% as singletons. Sequenced sample: memory (CD45RO+) T cells sorted from blood. These receptors were obtained from a woman younger than 30 in good health.

In this sample, this clonotype turned up a few times. The chain recombines TRBV11-2 with TRBJ2-7, with TRBD2 matching over 7 bases. Per the germline V gene, CDR1 is SGHAT and CDR2 is FQNNGV. The CDR3 extends over 15 amino acids. J was trimmed by 1 base and V by 3 bases; bases with no gene match: 6. In DNA, the CDR3 is TGTGCCAGCAGCTTCCGTCTAGCGGAGTCCTACGAGCAGTACTTC. Translation: CASSFRLAESYEQYF.

The rearrangement uses TRBV13 and TRBJ2-4; D is unresolved. The CDR3 has 12 amino acids. The V end lost 3 bases, the J end lost 9 bases, and 9 bases lay between the germline ends. The germline gives CDR1 PRHDT, CDR2 FYEKMQ (reference sequence). The CDR3 reads CASSFRVGIQYF. CDR3 bases: TGTGCCAGCAGCTTTCGGGTTGGCATTCAGTACTTC.

The chain has TRBV18 and TRBJ2-3; D is unresolved. The CDR3 is 15 amino acids. Per the germline V gene, CDR1 is KGHSH and CDR2 is LQKENI. V was clipped by 3 bases and J by 8 bases, with 18 bases between them. The CDR3 sequence is CASSPPSVDAGTQYF. Written as DNA, the CDR3 is TGTGCCAGCTCACCGCCTTCAGTAGACGCCGGTACGCAGTATTTT. Combining the CDR3 with reference TRBV18 and TRBJ2-3 gives the whole variable domain NAGVMQNPRHLVRRRGQEARLRCSPMKGHSHVYWYRQLPEEGLKFMVYLQKENIIDESGMPKERFSAEFPKEGPSILRIQQVVRGDSAAYFCASSPPSVDAGTQYFGPGTRLTVL.

This clonotype was observed a handful of times. J is TRBJ1-2 and V is TRBV28; 8 bases agree with TRBD1. CDR1 is MDHEN and CDR2 is SYDVKM in the germline V gene. The CDR3 consists of 14 residues. The V gene end was trimmed by 5 bases and the J gene end by 5 bases; junction bases not matched to a gene: 7. DNA for the CDR3: TGTGCCAGCAGTCTTAGGACAGGGTTGTATGGCTACACCTTC. Its protein is CASSLRTGLYGYTF.

Ten or more counts support this clonotype. The rearrangement joins TRBV11-2 to TRBJ2-3; 13 bases agree with TRBD2. The CDR3 totals 18 residues. Germline V gives CDR1 SGHAT, CDR2 FQNNGV. Germline trimming cut 5 bases from V and 2 bases from J; bases unmatched to any gene: 10. This chain's CDR3 is CASSAPGLAGISTDTQYF. The DNA for the CDR3 is TGTGCCAGCAGCGCTCCGGGACTAGCGGGGATCTCCACAGATACGCAGTATTTT.

The chain employs TRBV27 and TRBJ2-2, with D perhaps given as TRBD1 or TRBD2 (6 bases each). CDR1 is MNHEY and CDR2 is SMNVEV in the germline V gene (reference sequence). The CDR3 is made up of 16 amino acids. Trimming took 2 bases from V and 2 from J, leaving 12 bases between them. This CDR3 reads CASSLITGANTGELFF. CDR3 in DNA: TGTGCCAGCAGTTTAATTACGGGGGCAAACACCGGGGAGCTGTTTTTT.

V and J are TRBV9 and TRBJ2-6, with 11 bases that match TRBD2. The length of the CDR3 is 18 residues. V lost 0 bases to trimming and J lost 0 bases; unmatched junction nucleotides: 2. Germline V gene lookup returns CDR1 SGDLS and CDR2 YYNGEE. The CDR3 sequence is CASSVAGLAGSGANVLTF. CDR3 DNA sequence: TGTGCCAGCAGCGTAGCAGGACTAGCGGGCTCTGGGGCCAACGTCCTGACTTTC.

This clonotype has at least ten counts. The CDR3 nucleotides read TGCAGTGCTCCCAACAGGGGGAGAAACATTCAGTACTTC. Translating it yields CSAPNRGRNIQYF. The V call is TRBV20-1, the J call TRBJ2-4; 8 bases are a match to TRBD1. J was trimmed by 6 bases and V by 5 bases; bases with no gene match: 6. CDR1 is DFQATT and CDR2 is SNEGSKA in the germline V gene (reference sequence). CDR3 size: 13 residues.

This clonotype was counted a few times. J is TRBJ2-1 and V is TRBV27; 8 nucleotides match TRBD2. Germline V gives CDR1 MNHEY, CDR2 SMNVEV (reference sequence). The J segment lost 2 bases and the V segment lost 10 bases, leaving 13 bases of the junction unmatched. CDR3 length: 16 residues. The CDR3 reads CATHSGRITPYNEQFF. CDR3 nucleotides: TGTGCCACTCACAGCGGGAGAATAACCCCCTACAATGAGCAGTTCTTC.

This clonotype was observed many times. The chain has TRBV7-2 and TRBJ2-6; D is unclear. The CDR3 sequence is 13 residues long. Germline V gene sequence: CDR1 SGHTA, CDR2 FQGNSA. With 5 bases removed from V and 4 bases from J, the gap between germline ends came to 6 bases. This chain's CDR3 is CASSKQGANVLTF. As DNA, the CDR3 is TGTGCCAGCAGCAAACAAGGGGCCAACGTCCTGACTTTC.

The chain employs TRBV7-2 and TRBJ2-7; TRBD2 might be the D (6 bases). Germline V gene data show CDR1 as SGHTA and CDR2 as FQGNSA. Trimming took 3 bases from V and 0 from J, leaving 12 bases between them. The CDR3 totals 15 residues. The CDR3 DNA is TGTGCCAGCAGCTTCGGGGGTACGAGCTCCTACGAGCAGTACTTC. This codes for CASSFGGTSSYEQYF. The full variable domain, rest sourced from reference TRBV7-2 and TRBJ2-7, is GAGVSQSPSNKVTEKGKDVELRCDPISGHTALYWYRQSLGQGLEFLIYFQGNSAPDKSGLPSDRFSAERTGGSVSTLTIQRTQQEDSAVYLCASSFGGTSSYEQYFGPGTRLTVT.

V is TRBV20-1 and J is TRBJ2-7; the D is unclear. Germline loops: CDR1 DFQATT, CDR2 SNEGSKA (reference sequence). CDR3 length: 12 residues. Trimming stripped 1 base from V and 3 bases from J, with 7 bases between. CDR3 nucleotides: TGCAGTGCTAGAGTTTGGAGCTACGAGCAGTACTTC. Translated, it gives CSARVWSYEQYF.

This clonotype was seen more than once but under ten times. J is TRBJ2-4 and V is TRBV14; the match to TRBD2 covers 8 bases. The V segment lost 3 bases and the J segment 9 bases; nucleotides outside the gene matches: 7. Germline V gene sequence: CDR1 SGHDN, CDR2 FVKESK. The CDR3 has 14 amino acids. The CDR3 here is CASSQSGRGSIQYF. Written as DNA, the CDR3 is TGTGCCAGCAGCCAGAGCGGGAGAGGGAGCATTCAGTACTTC.

J is TRBJ2-4 and V is TRBV20-1, with D perhaps TRBD1 or TRBD2 (5 bases each). The germline gives CDR1 DFQATT, CDR2 SNEGSKA (reference sequence). The V gene lost 1 base and the J gene lost 2 bases, with 9 bases spanning the gap. The CDR3 sequence is 14 residues long. In DNA, the CDR3 is TGCAGTGCTAGAGCCGGGGCACCCAAAAACATTCAGTACTTC. Translation gives CSARAGAPKNIQYF.

The chain has TRBV27 and TRBJ2-3; the match to TRBD1 covers 9 bases. Looked up from germline, CDR1 is MNHEY and CDR2 is SMNVEV (reference sequence). CDR3 size: 17 residues. V trimming: 6 bases; J trimming: 1 base; junction bases outside the gene matches: 11. In DNA form, the CDR3 reads TGTGCCAGCAGCCGGATTGGACAGGGGAGTGGCACAGATACGCAGTATTTT. Its protein is CASSRIGQGSGTDTQYF.

The rearrangement uses TRBV5-1 and TRBJ2-6; TRBD1 is a possible D gene (5 bases). The CDR3 has 15 residues. With 5 bases removed from V and 2 bases from J, the gap between germline ends came to 11 bases. Per germline, CDR1 SGHRS and CDR2 YFSETQ. CDR3 sequence (DNA): TGCGCCAGCAGTCCGTCAGGGCCTGGGGCCAACGTCCTGACTTTC. Protein sequence: CASSPSGPGANVLTF.

This clonotype appeared a few times. The V and J genes are TRBV20-1 and TRBJ2-1; possibly TRBD1 or TRBD2 for D (5 bases each). Germline V gives CDR1 DFQATT, CDR2 SNEGSKA (reference sequence). Trimming took 1 base from V and 10 from J, leaving 14 bases between them. CDR3 length equals 13 residues. The CDR3 sequence: CSARAGLAWEQFF. CDR3 DNA: TGCAGTGCTAGAGCGGGGCTAGCTTGGGAGCAGTTCTTC.

The chain carries TRBV19 and TRBJ1-1; D remains unclear. V was shortened by 5 bases and J by 3 bases, with 10 bases between the two germline ends. This CDR3 spans 13 amino acids. Germline assignment: CDR1 LNHDA and CDR2 SQIVND (reference sequence). CDR3 region: CASSDNEDTEAFF. The CDR3 bases are TGTGCCAGTAGTGACAACGAGGACACTGAAGCTTTCTTT.

This clonotype has only a few counts. The chain has TRBV20-1 and TRBJ2-1, with D possibly being TRBD1 or TRBD2 (5 bases each). The germline CDR1 and CDR2 sequences are DFQATT and SNEGSKA (reference sequence). CDR3 length: 13 residues. Trimming removed 3 bases at V and 10 bases at J, with 16 bases between. The chain's CDR3 is CSASGTSPREQFF. The CDR3 coding sequence is TGCAGTGCTAGCGGGACCTCACCCCGGGAGCAGTTCTTC.

This clonotype was detected many times. This chain connects TRBV5-5 to TRBJ1-2; D perhaps matches TRBD1 (6 bases). Per the germline V gene, CDR1 is SGHKS and CDR2 is YYEKEE (reference sequence). The V gene lost 3 bases and the J gene lost 6 bases, with 15 bases spanning the gap. The length of the CDR3 is 14 residues. This chain's CDR3 is CASSYTGTWDGYTF. CDR3 DNA: TGTGCCAGCAGCTACACAGGGACGTGGGATGGCTACACCTTC.

CDR3 amino acids: CASSRGQGVYKDTEAFF. The CDR3 DNA sequence: TGTGCCAGCAGTAGAGGACAGGGGGTCTATAAGGACACTGAAGCTTTCTTT. V and J are TRBV6-1 and TRBJ1-1, with TRBD1 identical over 10 bases. CDR3 length equals 17 residues. Germline loops: CDR1 MNHNS, CDR2 SASEGT. Trimming at V came to 5 bases and at J to 3 bases, leaving 12 bases not matched to a gene.

The chain recombines TRBV1 with TRBJ2-3; the table's D call of TRBD2 was not tested on the DNA. TRBV1 is assigned pseudogene status. The CDR3 has 13 residues. CDR3 coding DNA: TGCACCAGCAGTGACGAAGCGGGAGACACGCAGTATTTT. It yields the protein CTSSDEAGDTQYF.

This clonotype has a count of ten or more. This chain links TRBV15 with TRBJ2-7; D is perhaps TRBD2 (6 bases). Trimming removed 5 bases at V and 2 bases at J, with 16 bases between. The CDR3 runs 15 residues. CDR1 and CDR2 (germline): LNHNV, YYDKDF (reference sequence). As DNA, the CDR3 is TGTGCCACCAGCTCAGGAGACCGGGGGACCTACGAGCAGTACTTC. Translation: CATSSGDRGTYEQYF.

This clonotype has only a few counts. The chain joins TRBV12-3 or TRBV12-4 to TRBJ2-3, with D hard to call. V was cut by 3 bases and J by 6 bases, with 7 bases left in between. CDR3 size: 12 residues. CDR3 protein: CASSLRIDTQYF. CDR3 in DNA: TGTGCCAGCAGTTTGCGGATTGATACGCAGTATTTT.

This clonotype was counted between two and nine times. The chain recombines TRBV5-5 with TRBJ2-5; TRBD1 aligns across 8 bases. V lost 1 base to trimming and J lost 8 bases; unmatched junction nucleotides: 13. The CDR3 consists of 16 residues. Per germline, CDR1 SGHKS and CDR2 YYEKEE (reference sequence). The CDR3: CASSLRPETGAGTQYF. The CDR3 region has the DNA TGTGCCAGCAGCTTGCGGCCGGAGACAGGGGCTGGAACCCAGTACTTC.

This clonotype came up a few times. The chain links TRBV7-9 to TRBJ1-4, with D uncertain. From germline, CDR1 is SEHNR and CDR2 FQNEAQ (reference sequence). There are 14 residues in the CDR3. The V end lost 5 bases, the J end lost 8 bases, and 15 bases lay between the germline ends. CDR3 loop: CASSRGTVGEKLFF. Here the CDR3 DNA reads TGTGCCAGCAGCCGGGGAACAGTTGGGGAAAAACTGTTTTTT.

This clonotype was observed at least ten times. V and J are TRBV20-1 and TRBJ1-1; the match to TRBD1 covers 7 bases. The CDR3 length is 12 residues. The J segment lost 3 bases and the V segment lost 2 bases, leaving 0 bases of the junction unmatched. Germline V lookup: CDR1 DFQATT, CDR2 SNEGSKA (reference sequence). The CDR3 region has the DNA TGCAGTGCTAGACAGGGGGACACTGAAGCTTTCTTT. The encoded protein is CSARQGDTEAFF.

This clonotype was seen only once. The chain joins TRBV9 to TRBJ2-1; 9 bases map to TRBD1. Germline CDR1 is SGDLS and CDR2 is YYNGEE. The CDR3 has 19 residues. The V segment lost 4 bases and the J segment 6 bases; nucleotides outside the gene matches: 20. The CDR3 protein is CASSSPGTGILEQSNEQFF. The DNA of the CDR3 is TGTGCCAGCAGCTCCCCCGGGACAGGGATTTTGGAACAAAGCAATGAGCAGTTCTTC.

This clonotype has more than one count but fewer than ten. V gene TRBV10-3 combines with J gene TRBJ2-1; 14 nucleotides agree with TRBD2. CDR3 length: 13 amino acids. Germline V gene data show CDR1 as ENHRY and CDR2 as SYGVKD. The trim removed 7 bases at V and 9 bases at J, leaving 2 bases unmatched. The CDR3 protein is CAINGLAGGEQFF. The DNA for the CDR3 is TGTGCCATCAACGGACTAGCGGGAGGTGAGCAGTTCTTC.

The chain has TRBV15 and TRBJ1-1; D unclear. CDR3 length: 13 amino acids. V dropped 1 base and J dropped 8 bases, with 11 bases sitting between them. CDR1 and CDR2 from the germline V gene are LNHNV and YYDKDF (reference sequence). This CDR3 reads CATSRAVHSEAFF. CDR3 sequence (DNA): TGTGCCACCAGCAGAGCGGTCCACAGCGAAGCTTTCTTT.